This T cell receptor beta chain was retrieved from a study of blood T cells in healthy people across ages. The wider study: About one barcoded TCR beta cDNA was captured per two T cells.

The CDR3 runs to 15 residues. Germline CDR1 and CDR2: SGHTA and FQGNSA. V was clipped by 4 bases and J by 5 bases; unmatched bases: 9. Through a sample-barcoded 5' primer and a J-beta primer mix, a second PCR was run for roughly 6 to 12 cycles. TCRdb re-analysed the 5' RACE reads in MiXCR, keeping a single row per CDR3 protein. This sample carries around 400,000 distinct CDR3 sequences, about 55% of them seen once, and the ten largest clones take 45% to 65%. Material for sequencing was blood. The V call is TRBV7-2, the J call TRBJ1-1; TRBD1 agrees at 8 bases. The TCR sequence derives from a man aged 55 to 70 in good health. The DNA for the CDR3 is TGTGCCAGCAGCTCAGGGGGCGGGGTTGGGACTGAAGCTTTCTTT. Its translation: CASSSGGGVGTEAFF.